The 25 T cell receptor beta chains presented below share a single source sample, sequenced in a study of T cell responses to AZD1222 COVID-19 vaccine. Assay used: immunoSEQ multiplex PCR; TCRdb lists only in-frame clones, some missing. The sample records about 170,000 clones, about 83% being singletons. The sequencing here drew on peripheral blood, taken 28 days after the second AZD1222 dose. The source of these receptors is an adult who received the AZD1222 COVID-19 vaccine.

The genes are TRBV6-1 and TRBJ2-7, with D possibly TRBD2 on 6 matching bases. The germline V gene encodes CDR1 MNHNS and CDR2 SASEGT. Deletions cut 1 base from V and 6 bases from J, with 10 bases between. The CDR3 extends over 13 amino acids. CDR3 in amino acids: CASSEVGGLEQYF. CDR3 in DNA: TGTGCCAGCAGTGAAGTTGGAGGGCTCGAGCAGTACTTC.

This chain links TRBV5-6 with TRBJ1-2; D may be TRBD1 (6 bases). The CDR3 contains 15 residues. With 1 base removed from V and 1 base from J, the gap between germline ends came to 11 bases. Germline V CDR1 and CDR2: SGHDT, YYEEEE. CDR3 region: CASSLSGAYNYGYTF. The CDR3 coding sequence is TGTGCCAGCAGCTTGTCAGGGGCTTATAACTATGGCTACACCTTC.

V usage is TRBV5-1 and J usage is TRBJ1-2; D uncertain. This CDR3 comprises 14 residues. Germline CDR1 SGHRS, CDR2 YFSETQ. V lost 0 bases to trimming and J lost 4 bases, with 10 bases between them. The chain's CDR3 is CASSLGQVAYGYTF. CDR3 in DNA: TGCGCCAGCAGCTTGGGCCAGGTGGCCTATGGCTACACCTTC.

This chain joins TRBV3-1 (or the pseudogene TRBV3-2) and TRBJ2-3; TRBD1 aligns across 12 bases. The CDR3 spans 20 residues. Germline trimming cut 1 base from V and 2 bases from J; bases unmatched to any gene: 13. Germline V gene lookup returns CDR1 LGHDT and CDR2 YNNKEL (reference sequence). The chain's CDR3 is CASSQGTGTGGFTHTDTQYF. The CDR3 DNA reads as TGTGCCAGCAGCCAAGGGACCGGGACAGGGGGCTTTACACACACAGATACGCAGTATTTT.

J is TRBJ1-3 and V is TRBV6-1; TRBD1 aligns across 9 bases. The CDR3 contains 19 residues. After removal of 3 bases from V and 10 bases from J, the junction contained 22 bases not matched to a gene. CDR1 MNHNS and CDR2 SASEGT come from the germline V gene. Written as DNA, the CDR3 is TGTGCCAGCAGTGAGTACGGGGTTCCCTGGACAGGGGAGATGGCGACCATATATTTT. Its protein is CASSEYGVPWTGEMATIYF.

V and J are TRBV7-2 and TRBJ1-6, with D hard to call. Trimming shortened V by 7 bases and J by 0 bases, and 10 bases separated the two germline ends. This CDR3 has 15 residues. Germline CDR1 SGHTA, CDR2 FQGNSA. The CDR3 spells CASTERSSYNSPLHF. In DNA, the CDR3 is TGTGCCAGCACCGAAAGGAGCTCCTATAATTCACCCCTCCACTTT.

This chain joins TRBV19 and TRBJ2-2; D is unclear. The V gene's germline CDR1 is LNHDA and CDR2 SQIVND (reference sequence). The CDR3 loop spans 13 amino acids. Trimming pared 5 bases from V and 0 bases from J, leaving 4 bases between. CDR3 loop: CASSATNTGELFF. DNA for the CDR3: TGTGCCAGTAGTGCAACGAACACCGGGGAGCTGTTTTTT.

The chain is built from TRBV29-1 and TRBJ1-2; D unresolved. The germline CDR1 and CDR2 sequences are SQVTM and ANQGSEA. CDR3 length: 11 residues. V lost 1 base to trimming and J lost 7 bases, with 7 bases between them. The CDR3 loop is CSVEGTGGYTF. Written as DNA, the CDR3 is TGCAGCGTTGAAGGGACGGGTGGCTACACCTTC.

On this clone itself: This specimen includes other DNA sequences encoding the same CDR3. The rearrangement uses TRBV30 and TRBJ1-2; TRBD1 matches 7 bases. The CDR3 covers 13 residues. J lost 8 bases, V lost 0 bases, and 6 bases had no gene match. Germline assignment: CDR1 GTSNPN and CDR2 SVGIG (reference sequence). The CDR3: CAWSVGGGDGYTF. The CDR3 DNA is TGTGCCTGGAGTGTAGGAGGGGGCGACGGCTACACCTTC.

V usage is TRBV2 and J usage is TRBJ1-2, with D unresolved. The germline V gene encodes CDR1 SNHLY and CDR2 FYNNEI. This CDR3 spans 13 amino acids. V was cut by 5 bases and J by 3 bases, with 10 bases left in between. The CDR3 bases are TGTGCCAGCAGTTTAGAGCGATACTATGGCTACACCTTC. This codes for CASSLERYYGYTF.

The gene calls are TRBV20-1 and TRBJ1-1; no definite D call. The V gene lost 3 bases and the J gene lost 2 bases, with 4 bases spanning the gap. Germline values: CDR1 DFQATT, CDR2 SNEGSKA (reference sequence). This CDR3 is built from 11 residues. This chain's CDR3 is CSASLNTEAFF. CDR3 in DNA: TGCAGTGCTAGCCTTAACACTGAAGCTTTCTTT.

The chain joins TRBV19 to TRBJ1-6, with D tentatively TRBD1 (5 bases). Trimming removed 1 base at V and 7 bases at J, with 14 bases between. The CDR3 runs to 16 residues. The germline gives CDR1 LNHDA, CDR2 SQIVND (reference sequence). The CDR3 sequence is CASSIGQGWNNSPLHF. The CDR3 nucleotides are TGTGCCAGTAGTATAGGGCAGGGTTGGAACAATTCACCCCTCCACTTT.

This rearrangement joins TRBV7-9 to TRBJ1-2, with D perhaps TRBD1 (6 bases). Germline CDR1 is SEHNR and CDR2 is FQNEAQ (reference sequence). Trimming cost V 5 bases and J 3 bases, with 10 bases left between them. This CDR3 contains 13 residues. The CDR3 protein is CASSPGGYYGYTF. CDR3 DNA: TGTGCCAGCAGCCCCGGGGGCTACTATGGCTACACCTTC.

The chain is built from TRBV5-1 and TRBJ1-4, with D perhaps matching TRBD1 (5 bases). CDR3 length: 14 amino acids. Germline V gives CDR1 SGHRS, CDR2 YFSETQ. V shed 5 bases and J shed 6 bases, with 14 bases lying between them. CDR3 amino acids: CASSIWDGDEKLFF. In DNA, the CDR3 is TGCGCCAGCAGTATATGGGACGGGGATGAAAAACTGTTTTTT. The full variable domain, with the rest looked up from reference TRBV5-1 and TRBJ1-4, is KAGVTQTPRYLIKTRGQQVTLSCSPISGHRSVSWYQQTPGQGLQFLFEYFSETQRNKGNFPGRFSGRQFSNSRSEMNVSTLELGDSALYLCASSIWDGDEKLFFGSGTQLSVL.

This clone was recorded a few times. The chain couples TRBV6-5 to TRBJ2-5, with D possibly TRBD2 on 6 matching bases. V shed 7 bases and J shed 5 bases, with 14 bases lying between them. This CDR3 spans 13 amino acids. In germline, CDR1 is MNHEY, CDR2 SVGAGI. The CDR3 coding sequence is TGTGCCAGCACCCCCGGGGGTAGGGAGACCCAGTACTTC. Translated: CASTPGGRETQYF.

This clone has a single count. The gene calls are TRBV6-5 and TRBJ1-2; D is uncertain. In germline, CDR1 is MNHEY, CDR2 SVGAGI. The CDR3 covers 15 residues. V gave up 6 bases and J gave up 0 bases, with 14 bases separating them. CDR3 in amino acids: CASRTDGNTNYGYTF. The CDR3, as DNA: TGTGCCAGCAGAACCGACGGCAATACTAACTATGGCTACACCTTC.

This clone was counted once. This rearrangement joins TRBV6-2 or TRBV6-3 to TRBJ2-1; D remains ambiguous. The CDR3 runs to 11 residues. Germline CDR1 is MNHEY and CDR2 is SVGEGT. V shed 5 bases and J shed 7 bases, with 6 bases lying between them. This chain's CDR3 is CASSPLNEQFF. CDR3 nucleotide sequence: TGTGCCAGCAGTCCCCTGAATGAGCAGTTCTTC.

This chain joins TRBV6-5 and TRBJ1-6; no firm D call. Germline V gives CDR1 MNHEY, CDR2 SVGAGI. V was clipped by 2 bases and J by 9 bases, with 14 bases between them. CDR3 length: 15 residues. In DNA form, the CDR3 reads TGTGCCAGCAGTTACACGGGAATAACGGCTTCACCCCTCCACTTT. Translated: CASSYTGITASPLHF.

The chain carries TRBV29-1 and TRBJ2-5; 11 bases align to TRBD2. V gave up 3 bases and J gave up 5 bases; unmatched junction bases: 5. The CDR3 sequence is 14 residues long. Germline V CDR1 and CDR2: SQVTM, ANQGSEA. The CDR3 nucleotides are TGCAGCGTTGACCTAGCGGGGGGTTTTGAGACCCAGTACTTC. It specifies CSVDLAGGFETQYF.

The chain employs TRBV14 and TRBJ2-6; TRBD1 is a possible D gene (6 bases). The germline CDR1 and CDR2 sequences are SGHDN and FVKESK. Trimming shortened V by 4 bases and J by 3 bases, and 10 bases separated the two germline ends. The CDR3 covers 15 residues. The CDR3 sequence: CASSPNRVGANVLTF. CDR3 DNA sequence: TGTGCCAGCAGCCCAAACAGGGTTGGGGCCAACGTCCTGACTTTC.

V usage is TRBV15 and J usage is TRBJ1-3, with 8 bases matching TRBD1. The germline gives CDR1 LNHNV, CDR2 YYDKDF (reference sequence). V was clipped by 0 bases and J by 3 bases; unmatched bases: 10. There are 18 residues in the CDR3. The CDR3 here is CATSRDFSRGPRGNTIYF. CDR3 DNA sequence: TGTGCCACCAGCAGAGATTTTTCCAGGGGGCCTCGTGGAAACACCATATATTTT.

This CDR3 reads CASSEGGISNQPQHF. DNA of the CDR3: TGTGCCAGCAGTGAGGGGGGCATAAGCAATCAGCCCCAGCATTTT. This chain links TRBV2 with TRBJ1-5, with D tentatively TRBD1 (6 bases). This CDR3 is 15 amino acids long. The V and J ends lost 3 bases and 1 base respectively, with 10 bases between them. CDR1 and CDR2 (germline): SNHLY, FYNNEI.

V and J are TRBV15 and TRBJ2-7, with D unclear. The CDR3 loop spans 12 amino acids. V lost 1 base and J 6 bases, leaving 7 bases between the germline ends. CDR1 and CDR2 from the germline V gene are LNHNV and YYDKDF (reference sequence). This CDR3 is CATSRARGEQYF. The CDR3 DNA is TGTGCCACCAGCAGAGCCCGTGGCGAGCAGTACTTC.

V gene TRBV4-2 combines with J gene TRBJ1-2, with D hard to call. The length of the CDR3 is 14 residues. Germline CDR1 and CDR2: LGHNA and YNFKEQ. The V end lost 2 bases, the J end lost 4 bases, and 11 bases lay between the germline ends. The CDR3 DNA follows: TGTGCCAGCAGCCAAACCGCCATGGGCTATGGCTACACCTTC. Amino acids: CASSQTAMGYGYTF.

This rearrangement joins TRBV9 to TRBJ2-7, with TRBD1 identical over 8 bases. The CDR3 length is 14 residues. Unmatched junction bases numbered 4, after V lost 3 bases and J lost 2 bases. Germline CDR1 SGDLS, CDR2 YYNGEE. The CDR3 loop reads CASSGTGTTYEQYF. CDR3 nucleotides: TGTGCCAGCAGCGGGACAGGGACAACCTACGAGCAGTACTTC.